These T cell receptor beta chains were read from a single sample in a study of metastatic and nonmetastatic thyroid tumors. Through MiXCR, TCRdb re-clonotyped the PCR reads. The data contain about 25,000 clones, around 13% of them singletons. The specimen was blood. These receptors all stem from a female donor with papillary thyroid cancer or a benign thyroid nodule (not recorded which). Some clones in this sample may be carry-over from other donors' samples. Both conserved end residues are part of each CDR3. A D gene is named only where the DNA matches it firmly. The size field is filled for only some rows; it gives once, few, many or a size class.

j_call | v_call | clone_size | d_call | cdr3_aa | cdr3_nt
TRBJ2-1 | TRBV5-1 | many | . | CASSFSLADAFNEQFF | TGCGCCAGCAGCTTTTCTCTCGCGGATGCATTCAATGAGCAGTTCTTC
TRBJ2-7 | TRBV7-2 | many | . | CASSTYLVRDEQYF | TGTGCCAGCAGCACCTACTTGGTAAGGGACGAGCAGTACTTC
TRBJ2-2 | TRBV9 | . | TRBD1 | CAISVRAIDRGAEYLRELFF | TGTGCCATCAGCGTACGCGCGATTGACAGGGGCGCGGAGTATCTCCGGGAGCTGTTTTTT
TRBJ1-2 | TRBV20-1 | . | TRBD1 | CSARDRGQVYYGYTF | TGCAGTGCTAGAGATAGGGGGCAGGTCTACTATGGCTACACCTTC
TRBJ2-1 | TRBV27 | many | TRBD1 | CASSFRTGIQYDEQFF | TGTGCCAGCAGTTTCAGGACAGGGATCCAATATGATGAGCAGTTCTTC
TRBJ1-5 | TRBV30 | many | . | CAWRGFSNQPQHF | TGTGCCTGGAGGGGGTTTAGCAATCAGCCCCAGCATTTT
TRBJ2-7 | TRBV6-1 | many | TRBD1 | CASSRDRGTYEQYF | TGTGCCAGCAGTAGGGACAGGGGTACCTACGAGCAGTACTTC
TRBJ1-1 | TRBV18 | few | TRBD1 | CASSLTRTGGYTEAFF | TGTGCCAGCTCACTAACCCGGACAGGGGGCTACACTGAAGCTTTCTTT
TRBJ2-1 | TRBV9 | many | . | CASSAQGSSYNEQFF | TGTGCCAGCAGCGCACAGGGAAGCTCCTACAATGAGCAGTTCTTC
TRBJ2-6 | TRBV4-1 | many | . | CASSQNDRSGANVLTF | TGCGCCAGCAGCCAAAACGACAGGTCTGGGGCCAACGTCCTGACTTTC
TRBJ2-2 | TRBV27 | many | . | CASSLLNTNTGELFF | TGTGCCAGCAGTCTCCTTAATACGAACACCGGGGAGCTGTTTTTT
TRBJ2-5 | TRBV12-3/TRBV12-4 | many | . | CASSLSLALGETQYF | TGTGCCAGCAGTTTAAGCCTAGCGCTAGGGGAGACCCAGTACTTC